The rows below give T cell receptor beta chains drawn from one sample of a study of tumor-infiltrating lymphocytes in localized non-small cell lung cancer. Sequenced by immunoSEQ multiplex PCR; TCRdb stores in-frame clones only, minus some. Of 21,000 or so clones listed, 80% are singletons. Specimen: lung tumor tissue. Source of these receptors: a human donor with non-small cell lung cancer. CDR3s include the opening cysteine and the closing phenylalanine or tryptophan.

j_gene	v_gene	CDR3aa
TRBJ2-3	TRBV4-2	CASRQTSLTDTQYF
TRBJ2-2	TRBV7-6	CASSLIAGANTGELFF
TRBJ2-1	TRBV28	CASSSPGPGSYNEQFF
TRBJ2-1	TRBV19	CASSLARGSYNEQFF
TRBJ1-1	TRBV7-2	CASSFQTNTEAFF
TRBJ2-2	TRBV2	CASREEGFGELFF
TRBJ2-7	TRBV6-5	CASSPTRATYGQYF
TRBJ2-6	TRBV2	CACRDRGVGANVLTF
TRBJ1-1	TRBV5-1	CASSQGAWNTEAFF
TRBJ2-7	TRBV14	CASGVSYEQYF
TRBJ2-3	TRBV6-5	CASSPTSGSATQYF
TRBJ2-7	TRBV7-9	CASSLGGTSGTQREQYF
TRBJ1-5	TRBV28	CASSSSGTAHINQPQHF
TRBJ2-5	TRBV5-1	CASSPGLAGETQYF
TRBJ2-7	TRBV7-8	CASSDTGGYEQYF
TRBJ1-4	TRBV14	CASSQGSHRGQGEKLFF
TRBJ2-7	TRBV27	CASSLGTSGSYEQYF
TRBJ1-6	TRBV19	CASGVGTADNSPLHF
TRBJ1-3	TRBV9	CASSVADSVSGNTIYF
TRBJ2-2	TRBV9	CASSVELARNTGELFF
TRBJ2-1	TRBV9	CASSQDASSYNEQFF